This TCR beta chain was recorded in a study of blood T cell repertoires in COVID-19. Study summary: Whether acute or convalescent, the COVID-19 samples came from the United States, Italy and Spain. In each case, the material was cDNA or gDNA derived from T cells, B-cell-depleted T cells, or PBMCs.

As originally analysed: Reference gene primers were amplified, and this amplification served to estimate nucleated cell counts. Produced via immunoSEQ multiplex PCR; TCRdb's table is partial and in-frame only. V, J and clone size are those of that table, while D and trimming were read from the DNA. The sample includes fewer than 200,000 clones, roughly 88% of them seen just once. Germline CDR1 and CDR2: SEHNR and FQNEAQ (reference sequence). The ends lost 3 bases at V and 7 bases at J; junction bases unmatched: 3. The CDR3 is 14 residues long. V is TRBV7-9 and J is TRBJ2-1, with 10 bases that match TRBD1. The sample consisted of peripheral blood. This receptor was identified in a young man with COVID-19, enrolled during active disease. This chain's CDR3 is CASSLGGQGNEQFF. In DNA form, the CDR3 reads TGTGCCAGCAGCTTGGGGGGACAGGGGAATGAGCAGTTCTTC.